A selection of T cell receptor beta chains follows, all from one sample in a study of CD8 T cells in Susac syndrome. TCRdb reprocessed the immunoSEQ multiplex PCR reads with MiXCR, giving one entry per CDR3 protein. The sample has approximately 260,000 distinct CDR3 sequences, almost 97% seen once. The sample taken for sequencing was CD4+ T cells from PBMCs. The receptors originated from a human donor with Susac syndrome. The CDR3 runs from the conserved cysteine through the conserved F or W. The D gene is left open where the match is weak. Some rows have no size entry. The others give once, few or many, or a class for an expanded clone.

size,V,D,J,DNA,CDR3
.,TRBV30,.,TRBJ2-1,TGTGCCTGGAGTGTTACCCCGCCTGAGCAGTTCTTC,CAWSVTPPEQFF
.,TRBV28,TRBD1,TRBJ1-5,TGTGCCAGCAGTGGAATAACAGGGGTAAATCAGCCCCAGCATTTT,CASSGITGVNQPQHF
.,TRBV12-3/TRBV12-4,.,TRBJ2-1,TGTGCCAGCCTCGAATGGGGAAGCAGTGAGCAGTTCTTC,CASLEWGSSEQFF
.,TRBV20-1,.,TRBJ2-3,TGCAGTGCTAGTGGGCTACCGGGTAGCACAGATACGCAGTATTTT,CSASGLPGSTDTQYF
.,TRBV20-1,.,TRBJ1-4,TGCAGCCTCCAAAGGGGCACTAATGAAAAACTGTTTTTT,CSLQRGTNEKLFF
.,TRBV11-2,TRBD2,TRBJ2-1,TGTGCCAGCAGCTATGCCGGGACTAGCGGGAACCATCTAGCGTACAATGAGCAGTTCTTC,CASSYAGTSGNHLAYNEQFF
.,TRBV15,.,TRBJ1-4,TGTGCCACCAGCAACCCTGGACGTAATGAAAAACTGTTTTTT,CATSNPGRNEKLFF
.,TRBV2,TRBD1,TRBJ1-1,TGTGCCAGCAGCCGGGCAGGGGGGAACACTGAAGCTTTCTTT,CASSRAGGNTEAFF
.,TRBV20-1,TRBD2,TRBJ2-7,TGCAGTGCTAGAACTGGGCGGGAGGGCCGTGGCGAGCAGTACTTC,CSARTGREGRGEQYF
.,TRBV27,TRBD1,TRBJ2-2,TGTGCCAGCAGTTTGAGGGGGCAGGCGGCCGGGGAGCTGTTTTTT,CASSLRGQAAGELFF
.,TRBV7-2,.,TRBJ1-5,TGTGCCAGCAGCTCCAGGGTCTCGGGGCAGCCCCAGCATTTT,CASSSRVSGQPQHF
.,TRBV4-1,.,TRBJ1-2,TGCGCCAGCAGCCAAGAAGGTAACGTCGGCTATGGCTACACCTTC,CASSQEGNVGYGYTF
.,TRBV29-1,.,TRBJ1-1,TGCAGCGTTGAAGGCGGTAGAGGACAGTCGAACACTGAAGCTTTCTTT,CSVEGGRGQSNTEAFF
.,TRBV25-1,.,TRBJ2-7,TGTGCCAGCAGTCCCAGGGTACCAGCCTACGAGCAGTACTTC,CASSPRVPAYEQYF
once,TRBV6-1,.,TRBJ1-3,TGTGCCAGCAGTGTAGGGTACTCTGGAAACACCATATATTTT,CASSVGYSGNTIYF
once,TRBV19,.,TRBJ2-7,TGTGCCAGTAGTATAGCTCCCGGGAGCTCCTACGAGCAGTACTTC,CASSIAPGSSYEQYF
.,TRBV24-1,TRBD1,TRBJ2-1,TGTGCCACCAGTGATTTTCTCGGACAGGGGTACAATGAGCAGTTCTTC,CATSDFLGQGYNEQFF
.,TRBV20-1,TRBD2,TRBJ2-2,TGCAGTGCTAGGGCTAGCGGAACGAACACCGGGGAGCTGTTTTTT,CSARASGTNTGELFF
.,TRBV12-3/TRBV12-4,TRBD1,TRBJ2-5,TGTGCCAGCAGTTTACGCAGGGGGCAAGAGACCCAGTACTTC,CASSLRRGQETQYF
.,TRBV9,.,TRBJ2-5,TGTGCCAGCAGCGCTACGCCTAGCGAACAAGAGACCCAGTACTTC,CASSATPSEQETQYF
.,TRBV2,TRBD1,TRBJ2-5,TGTGCCAGCAGTGGCGACAGGGTAGAGTACTTC,CASSGDRVEYF
.,TRBV10-3,.,TRBJ2-5,TGTGCCATCAGTAGAGACCAAGAGACCCAGTACTTC,CAISRDQETQYF
.,TRBV7-2,.,TRBJ1-5,TGTGCCAGCAGCTTAGTAGGGGGACAAAGCAATCAGCCCCAGCATTTT,CASSLVGGQSNQPQHF
.,TRBV7-2,.,TRBJ2-5,TGTGCCAGCAGCTTGCCCGGGGGCAGGCAAGAGACCCAGTACTTC,CASSLPGGRQETQYF
.,TRBV20-1,TRBD1,TRBJ1-2,TGCAGTGCTAGGAATGGGGACAGGGGGTTCGGAAAGTATGGCTACACCTTC,CSARNGDRGFGKYGYTF
.,TRBV9,.,TRBJ2-3,TGTGCCAGCAGCGTCTCTACGGGGCGGGCAGATACGCAGTATTTT,CASSVSTGRADTQYF
.,TRBV20-1,.,TRBJ2-7,TGCAGTGCTAGTTCCCTCTCCTACGAGCAGTACTTC,CSASSLSYEQYF